This entry lists 32 T cell receptor beta chains sequenced from one sample in a study of T cell responses to AZD1222 COVID-19 vaccine. Profiling relied on immunoSEQ multiplex PCR, and the TCRdb table lists in-frame clones only, not all of them. The sample yields about 150,000 clones, around 89% seen once. Here the sequenced sample was peripheral blood, taken on day 0 of AZD1222 vaccination. These receptors were collected from an adult in good health.

In this sample, this clone turned up once. This rearrangement joins TRBV5-6 to TRBJ1-1, with 10 bases fitting TRBD1. The germline gives CDR1 SGHDT, CDR2 YYEEEE. The CDR3 extends over 16 amino acids. The trim removed 1 base at V and 3 bases at J, leaving 6 bases unmatched. The CDR3 DNA reads as TGTGCCAGCAGCTTGTGGACAGGGGGTCTGGACACTGAAGCTTTCTTT. The encoded protein is CASSLWTGGLDTEAFF.

The chain couples TRBV3-1 (or the pseudogene TRBV3-2) to TRBJ2-5; 12 bases line up with TRBD2. Germline V gene sequence: CDR1 LGHDT, CDR2 YNNKEL (reference sequence). J was trimmed by 4 bases and V by 5 bases; bases with no gene match: 5. The CDR3 length is 15 residues. This chain's CDR3 is CASSDGLAGTETQYF. As DNA, the CDR3 is TGTGCCAGCAGCGACGGACTAGCGGGGACAGAGACCCAGTACTTC.

CDR3 region: CASSPTGDGYGYTF. Written as DNA, the CDR3 is TGTGCCAGCAGCCCGACAGGGGATGGCTATGGCTACACCTTC. V is TRBV7-2 and J is TRBJ1-2, with 8 bases lining up with TRBD1. The CDR3 is made up of 14 amino acids. Per the germline V gene, CDR1 is SGHTA and CDR2 is FQGNSA. V shed 5 bases, J shed 4 bases, and the junction held 6 bases outside the gene matches.

The chain has TRBV21-1 and TRBJ1-6. TRBV21-1 is a recognized pseudogene. The CDR3 spans 19 residues. The CDR3 region is CASSKVGGLGRAYSSPLHF. CDR3 bases: TGTGCCAGCAGCAAAGTGGGGGGCTTGGGCAGGGCCTATAGTTCACCCCTCCACTTT.

This clone has just one count. The V gene is TRBV9, the J gene TRBJ2-5; D possibly uses TRBD1 or TRBD2 (7 bases each). The CDR3 consists of 15 residues. Germline V gene lookup returns CDR1 SGDLS and CDR2 YYNGEE. Trimming shortened V by 1 base and J by 5 bases, and 15 bases separated the two germline ends. The chain's CDR3 is CASSVFSGGAETQYF. The CDR3 nucleotides read TGTGCCAGCAGCGTATTTTCAGGGGGGGCGGAGACCCAGTACTTC.

The rearrangement uses TRBV12-3 or TRBV12-4 and TRBJ2-7, with D unresolved. The CDR3 length is 10 residues. V was shortened by 3 bases and J by 6 bases, with 3 bases between the two germline ends. In nucleotides, the CDR3 is TGTGCCAGCAGTTTGGGCGAGCAGTACTTC. It yields the protein CASSLGEQYF.

The rearrangement links TRBV10-1 to TRBJ2-2, with 7 bases matching TRBD2. CDR1 is WNHNN, CDR2 SYGVQD, per germline (reference sequence). The V segment lost 8 bases and the J segment 6 bases; nucleotides outside the gene matches: 0. The CDR3 is 11 amino acids. CDR3 sequence (DNA): TGCGCCAGCGCGGGGGCCGGGGAGCTGTTTTTT. Encoded protein: CASAGAGELFF.

This sequence joins TRBV14 and TRBJ2-5; 7 nucleotides agree with TRBD1. Germline CDR1 and CDR2: SGHDN and FVKESK. CDR3 length: 14 amino acids. V shed 4 bases, J shed 2 bases, and the junction held 4 bases outside the gene matches. The CDR3 DNA reads as TGTGCCAGCAGCCCGCGACAGGGACAAGAGACCCAGTACTTC. Translating gives CASSPRQGQETQYF.

This clone has a single count. This rearrangement joins TRBV7-2 to TRBJ2-5, with D possibly being TRBD2 (6 bases). Looked up from germline, CDR1 is SGHTA and CDR2 is FQGNSA. The CDR3 is 14 residues long. V lost 7 bases and J lost 5, with 17 bases in between. CDR3 bases: TGTGCCAGCACCCACCCCGGAGGGACCGAGACCCAGTACTTC. Amino acids: CASTHPGGTETQYF.

This chain joins TRBV15 and TRBJ2-7; TRBD1 might be the D (6 bases). V was cut by 2 bases and J by 5 bases, with 13 bases left in between. Germline loops: CDR1 LNHNV, CDR2 YYDKDF (reference sequence). The CDR3 length is 14 residues. The CDR3 sequence: CATSRRTVFHEQYF. The CDR3 DNA sequence: TGTGCCACCAGCAGACGGACAGTCTTCCACGAGCAGTACTTC. Filled out from reference TRBV15 and TRBJ2-7, the complete variable domain reads DAMVIQNPRYQVTQFGKPVTLSCSQTLNHNVMYWYQQKSSQAPKLLFHYYDKDFNNEADTPDNFQSRRPNTSFCFLDIRSPGLGDTAMYLCATSRRTVFHEQYFGPGTRLTVT.

V gene TRBV7-2 combines with J gene TRBJ2-7; 7 bases match TRBD1. The CDR3 length is 14 residues. J gave up 2 bases and V 2 bases, and 3 bases lay outside the gene matches. Germline values: CDR1 SGHTA, CDR2 FQGNSA. The CDR3 sequence is CASSLSQGTYEQYF. Here the CDR3 DNA reads TGTGCCAGCAGCTTATCACAGGGGACCTACGAGCAGTACTTC.

This chain joins TRBV7-9 and TRBJ1-3; possibly TRBD1 for D (6 bases). Germline V gives CDR1 SEHNR, CDR2 FQNEAQ (reference sequence). Trimming removed 6 bases from V and 2 bases from J, with 14 bases in between. The CDR3 totals 15 residues. The CDR3 DNA follows: TGTGCCAGCAGTTCAAGGGGGTACGCTGGAAACACCATATATTTT. This translates into CASSSRGYAGNTIYF. The full variable domain, with the rest looked up from reference TRBV7-9 and TRBJ1-3, is DTGVSQNPRHKITKRGQNVTFRCDPISEHNRLYWYRQTLGQGPEFLTYFQNEAQLEKSRLLSDRFSAERPKGSFSTLEIQRTEQGDSAMYLCASSSRGYAGNTIYFGEGSWLTVV.

J is TRBJ2-7 and V is TRBV6-5; D remains unclear. From germline, CDR1 is MNHEY and CDR2 SVGAGI. This CDR3 is built from 14 residues. V gave up 2 bases and J gave up 2 bases, with 10 bases separating them. The CDR3 DNA sequence: TGTGCCAGCAGTTACCGGTTGTCCCCCTACGAGCAGTACTTC. It encodes CASSYRLSPYEQYF.

The chain employs TRBV5-1 and TRBJ1-1, with D possibly TRBD1 on 5 matching bases. V lost 5 bases and J 4 bases, leaving 18 bases between the germline ends. The length of the CDR3 is 15 residues. The germline gives CDR1 SGHRS, CDR2 YFSETQ. In DNA form, the CDR3 reads TGCGCCAGCAGGCCGGGCGGGGGGAGTAGCACTGAAGCTTTCTTT. Translation: CASRPGGGSSTEAFF.

The V call is TRBV2, the J call TRBJ2-3, with D maybe TRBD2 (6 bases). The ends were cut back, 3 bases at V and 6 bases at J, with 13 bases in the middle. CDR1 and CDR2 (germline): SNHLY, FYNNEI. The CDR3 has 14 residues. In nucleotides, the CDR3 is TGTGCCAGCAGTGAGGGGGGTCACGGCGATACGCAGTATTTT. It specifies CASSEGGHGDTQYF.

The chain recombines TRBV15 with TRBJ1-5; D not resolved. The CDR3 is 14 residues long. The V gene lost 4 bases and the J gene lost 1 base, with 8 bases spanning the gap. CDR1 and CDR2 from the germline V gene are LNHNV and YYDKDF (reference sequence). The CDR3 bases are TGTGCCACCAGCATGGCGGGGAGCAATCAGCCCCAGCATTTT. It encodes CATSMAGSNQPQHF.

The V call is TRBV7-3, the J call TRBJ2-1; D is possibly TRBD1 (5 bases). The CDR3 runs to 16 residues. Trimming took off 2 bases at V and 9 bases at J, with 20 bases between the two ends. Per the germline V gene, CDR1 is SGHTA and CDR2 is FQGTGA. CDR3 coding DNA: TGTGCCAGCAGCTTAGTCAGGCAGGGTAGGGTTGGTGAGCAGTTCTTC. Translation gives CASSLVRQGRVGEQFF.

The chain has TRBV15 and TRBJ2-2, with D possibly matching TRBD2 (5 bases). Germline lookup yields CDR1 LNHNV and CDR2 YYDKDF (reference sequence). The CDR3 is 14 residues long. The V gene lost 8 bases and the J gene lost 1 base, with 11 bases spanning the gap. The CDR3 is CATLGSMNTGELFF. As DNA, the CDR3 is TGTGCCACCTTGGGGAGTATGAACACCGGGGAGCTGTTTTTT. The variable domain in full, with the rest retrieved from reference TRBV15 and TRBJ2-2, is DAMVIQNPRYQVTQFGKPVTLSCSQTLNHNVMYWYQQKSSQAPKLLFHYYDKDFNNEADTPDNFQSRRPNTSFCFLDIRSPGLGDTAMYLCATLGSMNTGELFFGEGSRLTVL.

The chain uses TRBV7-2 and TRBJ2-1; 7 bases are a match to TRBD2. The V and J ends lost 4 bases and 10 bases, in that order; junction bases with no gene match: 7. Germline assignment: CDR1 SGHTA and CDR2 FQGNSA. The CDR3 is 13 amino acids. CDR3: CASSYERGGEQFF. The CDR3 DNA reads TGTGCCAGCAGCTATGAGAGGGGAGGGGAGCAGTTCTTC.

This sequence joins TRBV10-3 and TRBJ2-5; 7 nucleotides agree with TRBD1. V lost 6 bases, J lost 1 base, and 2 bases stayed unmatched. CDR1 ENHRY and CDR2 SYGVKD come from the germline V gene. CDR3 length equals 13 residues. The CDR3 sequence: CAISGTVQETQYF. In DNA form, the CDR3 reads TGTGCCATCAGCGGGACAGTCCAAGAGACCCAGTACTTC.

Comments on this clone: This CDR3 is also generated by other DNA sequences in the sample. This chain connects TRBV28 to TRBJ1-5; a possible D gene is TRBD1 (5 bases). CDR3 length: 12 residues. V lost 1 base to trimming and J lost 7 bases, with 5 bases between them. CDR1 MDHEN and CDR2 SYDVKM come from the germline V gene. The CDR3 loop reads CASSLYRQPQHF. The CDR3 DNA sequence: TGTGCCAGCAGTTTATACAGGCAGCCCCAGCATTTT.

V gene TRBV10-3 combines with J gene TRBJ2-2; 14 positions match TRBD2. This CDR3 region has 14 residues. CDR1 is ENHRY and CDR2 is SYGVKD in the germline V gene. V lost 6 bases, J lost 13 bases, and 7 bases stayed unmatched. CDR3 amino acids: CAIRGTSGGARLFF. The CDR3, as DNA: TGTGCCATCAGGGGGACTAGCGGGGGAGCCCGGCTGTTTTTT.

This clone appeared once. The chain combines TRBV27 with TRBJ1-2; 8 positions agree with TRBD1. CDR1 is MNHEY, CDR2 SMNVEV, per germline (reference sequence). The ends lost 6 bases at V and 5 bases at J; junction bases unmatched: 5. This CDR3 is built from 13 residues. In DNA, the CDR3 is TGTGCCAGCAGCACCCGACAGGGGTATGGCTACACCTTC. Amino acid sequence: CASSTRQGYGYTF.

V gene TRBV3-1 (or the pseudogene TRBV3-2) combines with J gene TRBJ2-3; the D is unclear. Trimming took off 1 base at V and 1 base at J, with 21 bases between the two ends. Looked up from germline, CDR1 is LGHDT and CDR2 is YNNKEL (reference sequence). The CDR3 spans 19 residues. Here the CDR3 DNA reads TGTGCCAGCAGCCAAGTCCCGCTAGACCGGACGGTCGGCACAGATACGCAGTATTTT. Amino acid sequence: CASSQVPLDRTVGTDTQYF.

This chain connects TRBV27 to TRBJ2-7; D may be TRBD1 (7 bases). V lost 2 bases, J lost 7 bases, and 12 bases lay in between. CDR1 and CDR2 from the germline V gene are MNHEY and SMNVEV (reference sequence). The CDR3 covers 13 residues. CDR3 residues: CASSLVRGREQYV. The CDR3 DNA follows: TGTGCCAGCAGTTTAGTCAGGGGGAGGGAGCAGTACGTC.

This chain connects TRBV18 to TRBJ2-3; 7 nucleotides match TRBD2. The germline CDR1 and CDR2 sequences are KGHSH and LQKENI. The junction had 10 bases not matched to a gene; V was cut back by 5 bases and J by 2 bases. This CDR3 is 16 amino acids long. The CDR3 here is CASSSGTGGYTDTQYF. The CDR3 region has the DNA TGTGCCAGCTCATCCGGTACGGGGGGTTACACAGATACGCAGTATTTT.

The V and J genes are TRBV5-1 and TRBJ1-6; D is possibly TRBD1 (5 bases). Trimming left V 0 bases short and J 7 bases short, with 5 bases between. Germline V CDR1 and CDR2: SGHRS, YFSETQ. The CDR3 is 13 amino acids. The DNA for the CDR3 is TGCGCCAGCAGCTTGGGACAGAATTCACCCCTCCACTTT. It translates to CASSLGQNSPLHF.

The chain uses TRBV27 and TRBJ1-2, with D possibly TRBD1 on 6 matching bases. Per the germline V gene, CDR1 is MNHEY and CDR2 is SMNVEV (reference sequence). V lost 3 bases and J 5 bases, leaving 16 bases between the germline ends. There are 15 residues in the CDR3. CDR3 protein: CASSFGRTDKYGYTF. The CDR3 coding sequence is TGTGCCAGCAGTTTCGGACGGACAGATAAATATGGCTACACCTTC.

The V and J genes are TRBV18 and TRBJ2-3; no definite D call. The CDR3 runs 16 residues. Deletions cut 0 bases from V and 0 bases from J, with 10 bases between. Germline-derived CDR1 and CDR2 are KGHSH and LQKENI. The CDR3 nucleotides are TGTGCCAGCTCACCACCGGGGTCTAGGAGCACAGATACGCAGTATTTT. This gives the protein CASSPPGSRSTDTQYF.

The chain joins TRBV7-9 to TRBJ2-1; unclear D gene. Per germline, CDR1 SEHNR and CDR2 FQNEAQ (reference sequence). The CDR3 has 11 residues. Trimming took 2 bases from V and 8 from J, leaving 4 bases between them. The CDR3 nucleotides read TGTGCCAGCAGCTTAAAGTATGAGCAGTTCTTC. Protein sequence: CASSLKYEQFF.

This chain connects TRBV3-1 (or the pseudogene TRBV3-2) to TRBJ2-4; D unclear. Germline-derived CDR1 and CDR2 are LGHDT and YNNKEL (reference sequence). The V end lost 7 bases, the J end lost 8 bases, and 15 bases lay between the germline ends. The CDR3 length is 13 residues. CDR3 protein: CASTNSLRDIQYF. Here the CDR3 DNA reads TGTGCCAGCACGAATTCGCTACGCGACATTCAGTACTTC.

The chain carries TRBV11-2 and TRBJ2-5; TRBD2 matches at 14 bases. Germline CDR1 is SGHAT and CDR2 is FQNNGV. With V trimmed by 6 bases and J by 4 bases, 10 bases remained unmatched. The CDR3 contains 17 residues. This chain's CDR3 is CASSQGTSGGSIETQYF. The CDR3 DNA reads TGTGCCAGCAGTCAAGGGACTAGCGGGGGTTCCATAGAGACCCAGTACTTC.